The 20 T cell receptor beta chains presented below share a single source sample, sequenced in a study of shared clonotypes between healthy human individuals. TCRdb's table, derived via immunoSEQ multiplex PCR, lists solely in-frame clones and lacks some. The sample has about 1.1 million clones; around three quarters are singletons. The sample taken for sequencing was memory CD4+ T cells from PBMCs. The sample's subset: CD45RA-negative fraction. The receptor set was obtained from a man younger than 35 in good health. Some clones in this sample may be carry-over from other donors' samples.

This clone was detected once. CDR3 loop: CASSKGLAGAETQYF. CDR3 coding DNA: TGTGCCAGCAGCAAGGGACTAGCGGGGGCGGAGACCCAGTACTTC. V gene TRBV7-2 combines with J gene TRBJ2-5; TRBD2 matches 14 bases. V shed 5 bases and J 5 bases; nucleotides not matched to a gene: 4. The germline V gene encodes CDR1 SGHTA and CDR2 FQGNSA. This CDR3 is built from 15 residues.

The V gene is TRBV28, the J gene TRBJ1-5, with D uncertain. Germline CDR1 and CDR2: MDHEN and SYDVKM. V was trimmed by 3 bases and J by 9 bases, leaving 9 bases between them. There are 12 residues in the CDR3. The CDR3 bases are TGTGCCAGCAGTTTCCTCCGGGGGCCCCAGCATTTT. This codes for CASSFLRGPQHF. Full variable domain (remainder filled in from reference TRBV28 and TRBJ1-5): DVKVTQSSRYLVKRTGEKVFLECVQDMDHENMFWYRQDPGLGLRLIYFSYDVKMKEKGDIPEGYSVSREKKERFSLILESASTNQTSMYLCASSFLRGPQHFGDGTRLSIL.

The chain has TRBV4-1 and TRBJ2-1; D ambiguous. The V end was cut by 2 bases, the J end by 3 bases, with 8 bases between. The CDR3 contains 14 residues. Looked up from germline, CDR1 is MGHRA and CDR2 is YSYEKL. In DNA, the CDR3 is TGCGCCAGCAGCCAACGAATCGACTACAATGAGCAGTTCTTC. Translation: CASSQRIDYNEQFF.

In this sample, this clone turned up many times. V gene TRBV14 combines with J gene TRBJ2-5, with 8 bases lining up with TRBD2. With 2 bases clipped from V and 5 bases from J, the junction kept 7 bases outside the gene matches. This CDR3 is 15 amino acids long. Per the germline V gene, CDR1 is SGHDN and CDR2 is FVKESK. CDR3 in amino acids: CASSQRTSNSETQYF. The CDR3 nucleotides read TGTGCCAGCAGCCAAAGGACTAGCAACTCGGAGACCCAGTACTTC.

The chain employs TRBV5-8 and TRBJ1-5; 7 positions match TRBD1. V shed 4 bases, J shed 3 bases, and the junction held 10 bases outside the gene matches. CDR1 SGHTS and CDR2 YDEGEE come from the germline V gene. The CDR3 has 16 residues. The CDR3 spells CASSRNRQGANQPQHF. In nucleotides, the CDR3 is TGTGCCAGCAGCCGTAACCGACAGGGCGCCAATCAGCCCCAGCATTTT.

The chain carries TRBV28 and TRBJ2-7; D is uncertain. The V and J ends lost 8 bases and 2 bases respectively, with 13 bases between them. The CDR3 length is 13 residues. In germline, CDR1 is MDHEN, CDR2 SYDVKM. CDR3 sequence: CASGRTSPYEQYF. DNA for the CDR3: TGTGCCAGCGGCCGCACTTCCCCCTACGAGCAGTACTTC. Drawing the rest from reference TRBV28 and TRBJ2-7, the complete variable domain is DVKVTQSSRYLVKRTGEKVFLECVQDMDHENMFWYRQDPGLGLRLIYFSYDVKMKEKGDIPEGYSVSREKKERFSLILESASTNQTSMYLCASGRTSPYEQYFGPGTRLTVT.

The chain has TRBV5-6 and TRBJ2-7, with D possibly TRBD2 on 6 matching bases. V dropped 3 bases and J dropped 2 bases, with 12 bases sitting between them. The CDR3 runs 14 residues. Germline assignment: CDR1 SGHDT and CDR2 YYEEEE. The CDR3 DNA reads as TGTGCCAGCAGCTCAGTGGGACTTGCCTACGAGCAGTACTTC. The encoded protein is CASSSVGLAYEQYF.

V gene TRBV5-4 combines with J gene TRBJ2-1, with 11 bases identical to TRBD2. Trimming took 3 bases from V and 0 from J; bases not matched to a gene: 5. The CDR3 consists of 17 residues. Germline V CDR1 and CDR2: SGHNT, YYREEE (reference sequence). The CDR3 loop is CASSYRLAGSSYNEQFF. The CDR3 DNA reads TGTGCCAGCAGCTATCGACTAGCGGGGAGCTCCTACAATGAGCAGTTCTTC. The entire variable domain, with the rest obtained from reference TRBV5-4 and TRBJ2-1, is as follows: ETGVTQSPTHLIKTRGQQVTLRCSSQSGHNTVSWYQQALGQGPQFIFQYYREEENGRGNFPPRFSGLQFPNYSSELNVNALELDDSALYLCASSYRLAGSSYNEQFFGPGTRLTVL.

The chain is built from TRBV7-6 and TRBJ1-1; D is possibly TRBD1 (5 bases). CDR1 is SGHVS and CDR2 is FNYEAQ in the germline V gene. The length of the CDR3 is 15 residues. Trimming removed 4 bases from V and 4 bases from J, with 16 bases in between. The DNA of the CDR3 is TGTGCCAGCAGCTCCCACAGAGGTGGGGGCACTGAAGCTTTCTTT. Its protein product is CASSSHRGGGTEAFF.

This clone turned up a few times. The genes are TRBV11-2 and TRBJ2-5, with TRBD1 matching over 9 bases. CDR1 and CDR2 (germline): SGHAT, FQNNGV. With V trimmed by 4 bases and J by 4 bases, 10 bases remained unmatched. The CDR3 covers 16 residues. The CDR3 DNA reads TGTGCCAGCAGCTGGGGGGGACAGGGACAGGGAGAGACCCAGTACTTC. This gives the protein CASSWGGQGQGETQYF.

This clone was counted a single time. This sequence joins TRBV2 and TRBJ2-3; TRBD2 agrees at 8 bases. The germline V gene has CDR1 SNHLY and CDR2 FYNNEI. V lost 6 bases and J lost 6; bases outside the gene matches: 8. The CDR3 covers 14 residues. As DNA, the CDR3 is TGTGCCAGCAGCTTGATGACTAGCGCCGATACGCAGTATTTT. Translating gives CASSLMTSADTQYF.

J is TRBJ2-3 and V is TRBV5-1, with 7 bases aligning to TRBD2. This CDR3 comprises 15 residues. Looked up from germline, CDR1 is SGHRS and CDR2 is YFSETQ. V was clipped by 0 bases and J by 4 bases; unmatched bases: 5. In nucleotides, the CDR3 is TGCGCCAGCAGCTTGGCTCAGGGAGGGGCAGATACGCAGTATTTT. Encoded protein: CASSLAQGGADTQYF. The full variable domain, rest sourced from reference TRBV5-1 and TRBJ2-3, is KAGVTQTPRYLIKTRGQQVTLSCSPISGHRSVSWYQQTPGQGLQFLFEYFSETQRNKGNFPGRFSGRQFSNSRSEMNVSTLELGDSALYLCASSLAQGGADTQYFGPGTRLTVL.

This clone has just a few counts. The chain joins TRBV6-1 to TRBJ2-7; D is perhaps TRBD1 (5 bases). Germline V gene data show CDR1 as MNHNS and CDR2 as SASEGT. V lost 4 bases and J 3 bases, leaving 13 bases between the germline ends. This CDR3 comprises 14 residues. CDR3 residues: CASSAQGWYYEQYF. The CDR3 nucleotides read TGTGCCAGCAGTGCCCAGGGTTGGTACTACGAGCAGTACTTC.

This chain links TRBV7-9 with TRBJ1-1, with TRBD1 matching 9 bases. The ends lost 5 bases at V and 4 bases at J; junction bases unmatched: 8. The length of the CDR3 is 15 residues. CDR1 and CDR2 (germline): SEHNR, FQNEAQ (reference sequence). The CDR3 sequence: CASSPSGQGLTEAFF. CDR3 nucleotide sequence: TGTGCCAGCAGCCCCAGTGGACAGGGGCTCACTGAAGCTTTCTTT.

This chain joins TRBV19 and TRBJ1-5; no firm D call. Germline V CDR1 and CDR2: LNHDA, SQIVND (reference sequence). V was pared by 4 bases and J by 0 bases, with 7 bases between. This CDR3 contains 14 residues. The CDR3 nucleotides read TGTGCCAGTAGTACAAGACCTAGCAATCAGCCCCAGCATTTT. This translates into CASSTRPSNQPQHF.

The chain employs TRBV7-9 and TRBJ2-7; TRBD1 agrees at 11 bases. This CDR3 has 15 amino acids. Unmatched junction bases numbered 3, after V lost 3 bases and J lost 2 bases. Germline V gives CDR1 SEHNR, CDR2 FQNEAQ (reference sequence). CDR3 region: CASSFGQGATYEQYF. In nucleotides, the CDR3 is TGTGCCAGCAGCTTCGGACAGGGGGCCACCTACGAGCAGTACTTC.

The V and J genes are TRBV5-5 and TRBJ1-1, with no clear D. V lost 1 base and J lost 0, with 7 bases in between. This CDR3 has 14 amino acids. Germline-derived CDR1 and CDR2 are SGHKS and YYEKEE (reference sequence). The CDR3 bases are TGTGCCAGCAGCTTGAAGGCTATGAACACTGAAGCTTTCTTT. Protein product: CASSLKAMNTEAFF.

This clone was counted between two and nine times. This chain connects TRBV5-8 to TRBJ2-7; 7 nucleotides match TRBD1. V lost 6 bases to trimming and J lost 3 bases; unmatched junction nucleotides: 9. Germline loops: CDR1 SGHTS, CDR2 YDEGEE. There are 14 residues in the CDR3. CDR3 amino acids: CASNRDSDIYEQYF. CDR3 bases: TGTGCCAGCAACCGGGACAGTGATATCTACGAGCAGTACTTC.

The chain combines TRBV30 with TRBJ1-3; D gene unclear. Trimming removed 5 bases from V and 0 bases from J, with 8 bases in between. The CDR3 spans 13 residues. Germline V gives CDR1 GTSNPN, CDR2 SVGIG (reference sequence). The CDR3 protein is CAWDVSSGNTIYF. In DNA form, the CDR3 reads TGTGCCTGGGACGTAAGCTCTGGAAACACCATATATTTT.

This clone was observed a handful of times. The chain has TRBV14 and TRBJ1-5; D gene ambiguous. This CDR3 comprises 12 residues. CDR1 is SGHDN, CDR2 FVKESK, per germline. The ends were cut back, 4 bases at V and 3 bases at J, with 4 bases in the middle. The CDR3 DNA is TGTGCCAGCAGCCCTACCAATCAGCCCCAGCATTTT. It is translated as CASSPTNQPQHF.